The present TCR beta chain was sequenced within a study of blood T cell repertoires in COVID-19. The wider study: Acute and convalescent COVID-19 specimens originated in the United States, Italy and Spain. T cells, B-cell-depleted T cells, or PBMCs provided the cDNA or gDNA that served as material.

The CDR3 contains 13 residues. Germline-derived CDR1 and CDR2 are LGHDT and YNNKEL (reference sequence). V was trimmed by 6 bases and J by 3 bases, leaving 9 bases between them. In the original analysis: Reference gene primer amplification in the assay estimated nucleated cell counts. Produced via immunoSEQ multiplex PCR; TCRdb's table is partial and in-frame only. D and trimming were read from the DNA, whereas the V and J calls and clone size are those reported in that table. The data show approximately 100,000 clones, approximately 83% seen once. The J gene is TRBJ2-4, the V gene TRBV3-1 (or the pseudogene TRBV3-2); a possible D gene is TRBD1 (6 bases). The sequence came from a man aged 55 to 70 with acute or convalescent COVID-19. The specimen sequenced was peripheral blood. CDR3 protein: CASRGQLKNIQYF. The CDR3 coding sequence is TGTGCCAGCAGGGGACAACTCAAAAACATTCAGTACTTC.